The clone carrying this TCR beta chain came up many times. This sample was included in a study of T cell repertoires in cytomegalovirus infection. MiXCR, applied by TCRdb to the reads, yields one record per CDR3 protein. The repertoire holds 510,000 or so distinct CDR3 sequences, with around 27% as singletons. CDR1 SGHTA and CDR2 FQGNSA come from the germline V gene. The CDR3 extends over 15 amino acids. J gave up 2 bases and V 0 bases, and 3 bases lay outside the gene matches. This clonotype originated in a human donor in good health (CMV status not recorded). Some clones in this sample may be carry-over from other donors' samples. The rearrangement uses TRBV7-2 and TRBJ2-5; 7 positions agree with TRBD2. The sample taken for sequencing was PBMCs. CDR3 in amino acids: CASSLAGGRQETQYF. As DNA, the CDR3 is TGTGCCAGCAGCTTAGCGGGAGGGAGGCAAGAGACCCAGTACTTC.